Each of the 10 T cell receptor beta chains below was sequenced from the same sample in a study of cytomegalovirus exposure and HLA in healthy donors. PCR amplification relied on 60 Vbeta primers (plus 13 Jbeta primers). Clones were read by immunoSEQ multiplex PCR, and TCRdb kept only the in-frame ones, dropping some. This table holds over 90,000 clones, under 85% found once. Sequenced input: PBMCs. These receptors originate from a woman in her 70s in good health and CMV-seropositive.

This chain uses TRBV11-2 with TRBJ2-5; D is undetermined. The germline CDR1 and CDR2 sequences are SGHAT and FQNNGV. V lost 1 base, J lost 3 bases, and 15 bases lay in between. The CDR3 consists of 16 residues. The CDR3 sequence is CASSLGSARRKETQYF. The CDR3 DNA is TGTGCCAGCAGCTTAGGCAGCGCGCGGCGGAAAGAGACCCAGTACTTC.

In its sample, this clone ranks as medium-sized. The rearrangement uses TRBV6-4 and TRBJ2-2; the D gene is possibly TRBD2 (5 bases). The length of the CDR3 is 16 residues. V gave up 0 bases and J gave up 0 bases, with 8 bases separating them. Looked up from germline, CDR1 is MRHNA and CDR2 is SNTAGT. The CDR3 is CASSDSVDSNTGELFF. The CDR3 bases are TGTGCCAGCAGTGACTCTGTGGACTCGAACACCGGGGAGCTGTTTTTT.

The chain combines TRBV28 with TRBJ2-2, with D possibly matching TRBD2 (5 bases). This CDR3 spans 15 amino acids. CDR1 MDHEN and CDR2 SYDVKM come from the germline V gene. V lost 5 bases, J lost 0 bases, and 10 bases lay in between. CDR3 amino acids: CASSPSGTNTGELFF. The CDR3 DNA sequence: TGTGCCAGCAGTCCGAGCGGAACGAACACCGGGGAGCTGTTTTTT.

This clone appeared once. The chain carries TRBV9 and TRBJ2-1, with TRBD1 matching 9 bases. CDR1 SGDLS and CDR2 YYNGEE come from the germline V gene. The ends lost 0 bases at V and 0 bases at J; junction bases unmatched: 7. The length of the CDR3 is 18 residues. The CDR3 region is CASSVGYQGQGSYNEQFF. The CDR3 DNA sequence: TGTGCCAGCAGCGTAGGATATCAGGGACAGGGCTCCTACAATGAGCAGTTCTTC.

This chain uses TRBV7-8 with TRBJ2-7; 7 bases are shared with TRBD1. V was pared by 5 bases and J by 7 bases, with 17 bases of the junction left unmatched. The CDR3 has 16 amino acids. Germline values: CDR1 SGHVS, CDR2 FQNEAQ. The CDR3: CASSVDNPGQRGEQYF. The CDR3 nucleotides are TGTGCCAGCAGCGTAGATAATCCGGGACAGAGGGGGGAGCAGTACTTC.

The chain is built from TRBV2 and TRBJ1-1, with TRBD1 as a possible D gene (6 bases). The V gene lost 5 bases and the J gene lost 5 bases, with 21 bases spanning the gap. CDR1 and CDR2 from the germline V gene are SNHLY and FYNNEI. The CDR3 totals 16 residues. Written as DNA, the CDR3 is TGTGCCAGCAGTTACACAGAGGGGATTCAGGGGACTGAAGCTTTCTTT. Residues: CASSYTEGIQGTEAFF.

This sequence joins TRBV4-2 and TRBJ2-3, with 12 bases fitting TRBD2. Germline V gene sequence: CDR1 LGHNA, CDR2 YNFKEQ. Germline trimming cut 4 bases from V and 2 bases from J; bases unmatched to any gene: 10. This CDR3 region has 18 residues. Written as DNA, the CDR3 is TGTGCCAGCAGCCTTCCGACTAGCGGGAGCATAAACACAGATACGCAGTATTTT. This gives the protein CASSLPTSGSINTDTQYF.

The V and J genes are TRBV7-6 and TRBJ1-1; D is unresolved. This CDR3 is built from 13 residues. Between the trimmed V and J ends, which lost 8 bases and 1 base, there was a span of 11 bases. Per the germline V gene, CDR1 is SGHVS and CDR2 is FNYEAQ. CDR3 DNA sequence: TGTGCCAGCGGCCAGCAGGAGAACACTGAAGCTTTCTTT. As protein: CASGQQENTEAFF.

This CDR3 is CASSWTSGTYEQYF. CDR3 nucleotide sequence: TGTGCCAGCAGCTGGACTAGCGGGACCTACGAGCAGTACTTC. The chain recombines TRBV11-2 with TRBJ2-7; 12 bases are a match to TRBD2. In germline, CDR1 is SGHAT, CDR2 FQNNGV. The CDR3 is 14 residues long. The junction had 0 bases not matched to a gene; V was cut back by 4 bases and J by 2 bases.

The genes are TRBV5-4 and TRBJ2-7; 8 nucleotides align to TRBD2. Trimming at V came to 3 bases and at J to 0 bases, leaving 8 bases not matched to a gene. The germline V gene encodes CDR1 SGHNT and CDR2 YYREEE (reference sequence). This CDR3 contains 16 residues. The CDR3 DNA follows: TGTGCCAGCAGCTGGGGTCCAACTAGCGGCTCCTACGAGCAGTACTTC. Protein: CASSWGPTSGSYEQYF.